Following are 30 T cell receptor beta chains from one sample sequenced in a study of blood T cell repertoires in COVID-19. Produced via immunoSEQ multiplex PCR; TCRdb's table is partial and in-frame only. The repertoire holds just over 90,000 clones, more than 65% seen once, with about 15% in the top ten. The sample consisted of peripheral blood. These receptor sequences come from a human donor in a cohort sampled during active COVID-19.

V usage is TRBV30 and J usage is TRBJ2-6, with 8 bases identical to TRBD1. J gave up 2 bases and V 0 bases, and 9 bases lay outside the gene matches. The CDR3 sequence is 18 residues long. CDR1 and CDR2 from the germline V gene are GTSNPN and SVGIG (reference sequence). The CDR3 is CAWSVPGTGRAGANVLTF. The CDR3 DNA reads as TGTGCCTGGAGTGTACCGGGGACAGGACGCGCTGGGGCCAACGTCCTGACTTTC.

The genes are TRBV7-3 and TRBJ2-6; 9 bases line up with TRBD2. V lost 2 bases, J lost 4 bases, and 6 bases stayed unmatched. This CDR3 spans 17 amino acids. Germline V CDR1 and CDR2: SGHTA, FQGTGA. The CDR3 is CASSLGGLATGANVLTF. CDR3 nucleotides: TGTGCCAGCAGCTTAGGGGGACTAGCAACCGGGGCCAACGTCCTGACTTTC.

This rearrangement joins TRBV7-3 to TRBJ2-4, with 7 bases matching TRBD2. The CDR3 consists of 14 residues. J was trimmed by 4 bases and V by 3 bases; bases with no gene match: 3. Germline-derived CDR1 and CDR2 are SGHTA and FQGTGA. DNA for the CDR3: TGTGCCAGCAGCTTGAGCGGGAAGAAAAACATTCAGTACTTC. This encodes CASSLSGKKNIQYF. Based on the CDR3 plus reference TRBV7-3 and TRBJ2-4, the full variable domain is GAGVSQTPSNKVTEKGKYVELRCDPISGHTALYWYRQSLGQGPEFLIYFQGTGAADDSGLPNDRFFAVRPEGSVSTLKIQRTERGDSAVYLCASSLSGKKNIQYFGAGTRLSVL.

This chain links TRBV7-2 with TRBJ2-2; no definite D call. This CDR3 is built from 16 residues. The V gene's germline CDR1 is SGHTA and CDR2 FQGNSA. Trimming stripped 4 bases from V and 5 bases from J, with 17 bases between. Here the CDR3 reads CASSSNPRLQTGELFF. The CDR3 DNA sequence: TGTGCCAGCAGCTCCAATCCCCGACTTCAGACCGGGGAGCTGTTTTTT. The full variable domain, with the rest looked up from reference TRBV7-2 and TRBJ2-2, is GAGVSQSPSNKVTEKGKDVELRCDPISGHTALYWYRQSLGQGLEFLIYFQGNSAPDKSGLPSDRFSAERTGGSVSTLTIQRTQQEDSAVYLCASSSNPRLQTGELFFGEGSRLTVL.

The chain is built from TRBV19 and TRBJ1-2; 9 bases match TRBD1. CDR3 size: 16 residues. CDR1 LNHDA and CDR2 SQIVND come from the germline V gene (reference sequence). V shed 4 bases, J shed 1 base, and the junction held 7 bases outside the gene matches. The CDR3 sequence is CASSTLDRGNNYGYTF. CDR3 coding DNA: TGTGCCAGTAGTACCTTAGACAGGGGGAATAACTATGGCTACACCTTC. The full variable domain, with the rest looked up from reference TRBV19 and TRBJ1-2, is DGGITQSPKYLFRKEGQNVTLSCEQNLNHDAMYWYRQDPGQGLRLIYYSQIVNDFQKGDIAEGYSVSREKKESFPLTVTSAQKNPTAFYLCASSTLDRGNNYGYTFGSGTRLTVV.

This clone has only one observation. J is TRBJ2-1 and V is TRBV5-1; TRBD2 matches at 7 bases. CDR1 SGHRS and CDR2 YFSETQ come from the germline V gene. CDR3 size: 14 residues. Trimming took 3 bases from V and 2 from J; bases not matched to a gene: 2. The CDR3 spells CASSSGTTYNEQFF. The CDR3 coding sequence is TGCGCCAGCAGCTCCGGGACTACCTACAATGAGCAGTTCTTC.

The gene calls are TRBV28 and TRBJ1-3, with 7 bases aligning to TRBD1. Germline V gene data show CDR1 as MDHEN and CDR2 as SYDVKM. The CDR3 has 17 residues. The trim removed 6 bases at V and 4 bases at J, leaving 15 bases unmatched. CDR3 coding DNA: TGTGCCAGCAGCAACACACGAGCCCGGGACAGAGGAAACACCATATATTTT. It is translated as CASSNTRARDRGNTIYF. Drawing the rest from reference TRBV28 and TRBJ1-3, the complete variable domain is DVKVTQSSRYLVKRTGEKVFLECVQDMDHENMFWYRQDPGLGLRLIYFSYDVKMKEKGDIPEGYSVSREKKERFSLILESASTNQTSMYLCASSNTRARDRGNTIYFGEGSWLTVV.

J is TRBJ2-3 and V is TRBV6-2 or TRBV6-3; the match to TRBD2 covers 8 bases. This CDR3 has 15 residues. The V gene's germline CDR1 is MNHEY and CDR2 SVGEGT. Losses at the gene ends were 4 bases for V and 2 bases for J; bases not matched to a gene: 5. CDR3 DNA: TGTGCCAGCAGTTCACCAGGACTAGCCACAGATACGCAGTATTTT. Its protein is CASSSPGLATDTQYF.

The rearrangement links TRBV7-9 to TRBJ2-2; tentative D call: TRBD2 (6 bases). The ends were cut back, 6 bases at V and 5 bases at J, with 13 bases in the middle. In germline, CDR1 is SEHNR, CDR2 FQNEAQ (reference sequence). The CDR3 has 14 residues. The CDR3 sequence: CASRSEGWTGELFF. The CDR3 region has the DNA TGTGCCAGCAGATCGGAGGGGTGGACCGGGGAGCTGTTTTTT. The variable domain in full, completed from reference TRBV7-9 and TRBJ2-2, reads DTGVSQNPRHKITKRGQNVTFRCDPISEHNRLYWYRQTLGQGPEFLTYFQNEAQLEKSRLLSDRFSAERPKGSFSTLEIQRTEQGDSAMYLCASRSEGWTGELFFGEGSRLTVL.

V gene TRBV5-1 combines with J gene TRBJ1-2; 7 bases fit TRBD1. The germline gives CDR1 SGHRS, CDR2 YFSETQ. The ends lost 4 bases at V and 11 bases at J; junction bases unmatched: 20. This CDR3 has 16 amino acids. The CDR3 region is CASSPGQADTIIRYTF. The CDR3 nucleotides are TGCGCCAGCAGCCCCGGACAGGCCGACACTATAATTCGGTACACCTTC.

The genes are TRBV7-3 and TRBJ1-1, with TRBD1 matching 11 bases. J lost 2 bases, V lost 5 bases, and 10 bases had no gene match. CDR1 is SGHTA and CDR2 is FQGTGA in the germline V gene. The CDR3 is 17 amino acids. CDR3 region: CASSGWTGGDHNTEAFF. CDR3 DNA sequence: TGTGCCAGCAGCGGATGGACAGGGGGCGACCACAACACTGAAGCTTTCTTT.

The genes are TRBV30 and TRBJ1-1; D possibly corresponds to TRBD1 (6 bases). From germline, CDR1 is GTSNPN and CDR2 SVGIG (reference sequence). The CDR3 covers 12 residues. Trimming left V 2 bases short and J 11 bases short, with 15 bases between. DNA for the CDR3: TGTGCCTGGAGTTTACAGGGTCTAGGGGCTTTCTTT. Protein product: CAWSLQGLGAFF. Variable domain in full (rest from reference TRBV30 and TRBJ1-1): SQTIHQWPATLVQPVGSPLSLECTVEGTSNPNLYWYRQAAGRGLQLLFYSVGIGQISSEVPQNLSASRPQDRQFILSSKKLLLSDSGFYLCAWSLQGLGAFFGQGTRLTVV.

The chain carries TRBV25-1 and TRBJ2-3; the D is unclear. V was cut by 8 bases and J by 3 bases, with 12 bases left in between. Germline V gene sequence: CDR1 MGHDK, CDR2 SYGVNS. This CDR3 has 13 residues. CDR3 sequence reads: CASRDPGTDTQYF. CDR3 sequence (DNA): TGTGCCAGCCGCGACCCCGGGACAGATACGCAGTATTTT.

V usage is TRBV7-9 and J usage is TRBJ1-1; D possibly corresponds to TRBD1 (6 bases). The V end was cut by 6 bases, the J end by 4 bases, with 18 bases between. The CDR3 loop spans 15 amino acids. Germline V CDR1 and CDR2: SEHNR, FQNEAQ (reference sequence). This CDR3 reads CASSYQGPAATEAFF. The DNA for the CDR3 is TGTGCCAGCAGTTATCAGGGGCCGGCCGCCACTGAAGCTTTCTTT. The entire variable domain, with the rest obtained from reference TRBV7-9 and TRBJ1-1, is as follows: DTGVSQNPRHKITKRGQNVTFRCDPISEHNRLYWYRQTLGQGPEFLTYFQNEAQLEKSRLLSDRFSAERPKGSFSTLEIQRTEQGDSAMYLCASSYQGPAATEAFFGQGTRLTVV.

The chain joins TRBV5-1 to TRBJ2-5, with 9 bases fitting TRBD1. The CDR3 has 15 residues. The V segment lost 4 bases and the J segment 5 bases; nucleotides outside the gene matches: 9. Germline V CDR1 and CDR2: SGHRS, YFSETQ. The CDR3 loop is CASSPRTGAVETQYF. CDR3 DNA: TGCGCCAGCAGCCCTCGGACAGGGGCTGTGGAGACCCAGTACTTC.

The rearrangement links TRBV5-1 to TRBJ2-6, with a weak D call TRBD1 (6 bases). The CDR3 runs 17 residues. Trimming cost V 1 base and J 3 bases, with 14 bases left between them. Germline CDR1 and CDR2: SGHRS and YFSETQ. DNA of the CDR3: TGCGCCAGCAGCTTGAGGGACACCAGGGTTGGGGCCAACGTCCTGACTTTC. As protein: CASSLRDTRVGANVLTF.

CDR3 region: CASSARPLSADTQYF. In DNA form, the CDR3 reads TGTGCCAGCAGCGCGAGGCCCCTCAGCGCAGATACGCAGTATTTT. The chain couples TRBV5-4 to TRBJ2-3; D is ambiguous. The CDR3 is 15 amino acids. Germline V CDR1 and CDR2: SGHNT, YYREEE (reference sequence). Trimming cost V 4 bases and J 4 bases, with 16 bases left between them.

The V call is TRBV7-9, the J call TRBJ2-7; TRBD1 agrees at 7 bases. This CDR3 spans 14 amino acids. The germline V gene has CDR1 SEHNR and CDR2 FQNEAQ (reference sequence). The V segment lost 5 bases and the J segment 0 bases; nucleotides outside the gene matches: 4. The CDR3 DNA is TGTGCCAGCAGCCGGACAGGTACCTCCTACGAGCAGTACTTC. Translation: CASSRTGTSYEQYF.

This chain uses TRBV27 with TRBJ2-4, with unresolved D. The V gene's germline CDR1 is MNHEY and CDR2 SMNVEV (reference sequence). Trimming removed 6 bases from V and 0 bases from J, with 12 bases in between. The CDR3 contains 15 residues. The CDR3 protein is CASSPSTLAKNIQYF. CDR3 nucleotides: TGTGCCAGCAGCCCTAGTACGCTAGCCAAAAACATTCAGTACTTC.

The rearrangement uses TRBV5-1 and TRBJ2-7; 7 bases fit TRBD1. The CDR3 has 14 residues. Losses at the gene ends were 3 bases for V and 5 bases for J; bases not matched to a gene: 8. Germline loops: CDR1 SGHRS, CDR2 YFSETQ. In DNA, the CDR3 is TGCGCCAGCAGCTCAGTAATGACAGGGAACGAGCAGTACTTC. It encodes CASSSVMTGNEQYF.

This sequence joins TRBV11-2 and TRBJ1-4; a possible D gene is TRBD1 (6 bases). Germline values: CDR1 SGHAT, CDR2 FQNNGV. The V end was cut by 2 bases, the J end by 6 bases, with 7 bases between. The CDR3 extends over 13 amino acids. This CDR3 reads CASSLQGYEKLFF. CDR3 in DNA: TGTGCCAGCAGCTTACAGGGGTATGAAAAACTGTTTTTT.

This clone was picked up a small number of times. V usage is TRBV5-8 and J usage is TRBJ2-3; D is possibly TRBD1 (6 bases). In germline, CDR1 is SGHTS, CDR2 YDEGEE. Between the trimmed V and J ends, which lost 5 bases and 3 bases, there was a span of 13 bases. CDR3 length equals 14 residues. In DNA, the CDR3 is TGTGCCAGCAGACCCACAGGGCTAACAGATACGCAGTATTTT. This sequence encodes CASRPTGLTDTQYF.

V and J are TRBV28 and TRBJ1-5; D possibly corresponds to TRBD1 (6 bases). V was pared by 5 bases and J by 2 bases, with 13 bases between. Germline CDR1 is MDHEN and CDR2 is SYDVKM. The CDR3 contains 15 residues. This CDR3 is CASSNRVSGNQPQHF. The CDR3 DNA is TGTGCCAGCAGTAACAGGGTCTCTGGCAATCAGCCCCAGCATTTT.

This clone was seen many times. The J gene is TRBJ1-5, the V gene TRBV5-5; TRBD1 is a possible D gene (6 bases). Germline V gives CDR1 SGHKS, CDR2 YYEKEE (reference sequence). V lost 3 bases and J lost 7, with 14 bases in between. The CDR3 length is 14 residues. CDR3 sequence reads: CASSSRQEKQPQHF. The CDR3 bases are TGTGCCAGCAGCTCCCGACAGGAAAAACAGCCCCAGCATTTT.

V is TRBV10-3 and J is TRBJ2-3, with TRBD1 matching over 7 bases. This CDR3 region has 15 residues. Trimming took 5 bases from V and 7 from J; bases not matched to a gene: 12. CDR1 and CDR2 (germline): ENHRY, SYGVKD. The CDR3 DNA follows: TGTGCCATCAGTCAACCGACAGGGTTTCAAAATACGCAGTATTTT. It specifies CAISQPTGFQNTQYF.

This chain connects TRBV5-6 to TRBJ2-7; weak D call: TRBD1 (5 bases). This CDR3 comprises 13 residues. Per the germline V gene, CDR1 is SGHDT and CDR2 is YYEEEE. The germline V and J ends were trimmed by 2 bases and 1 base, with 7 bases remaining between them. The DNA of the CDR3 is TGTGCCAGCAGCTTTCCAGGGTCCTACGAGCAGTACTTC. It translates to CASSFPGSYEQYF.

Details on this clone: Other DNA variants within this sample encode the same CDR3. J is TRBJ2-7 and V is TRBV5-1; 9 nucleotides agree with TRBD1. CDR3 size: 16 residues. Germline V gives CDR1 SGHRS, CDR2 YFSETQ. J was trimmed by 1 base and V by 0 bases; bases with no gene match: 5. The CDR3: CASSLAGGTGSYEQYF. CDR3 DNA: TGCGCCAGCAGCTTGGCCGGAGGGACAGGGTCCTACGAGCAGTACTTC.

This clone was seen a few times. This chain uses TRBV7-3 with TRBJ1-2, with 10 bases fitting TRBD1. The V and J ends lost 0 bases and 4 bases, in that order; junction bases with no gene match: 8. The CDR3 extends over 17 amino acids. The germline V gene encodes CDR1 SGHTA and CDR2 FQGTGA. The CDR3 here is CASSLTPRDRGPYGYTF. Here the CDR3 DNA reads TGTGCCAGCAGCTTAACTCCACGTGACAGGGGGCCCTATGGCTACACCTTC.

V usage is TRBV12-3 or TRBV12-4 and J usage is TRBJ1-2; D gene ambiguous. V lost 4 bases, J lost 3 bases, and 3 bases lay in between. The CDR3 sequence is 11 residues long. CDR3 protein: CASSSDYGYTF. The DNA of the CDR3 is TGTGCCAGCAGTTCGGACTATGGCTACACCTTC.

The chain has TRBV10-3 and TRBJ2-1; 11 bases map to TRBD2. V lost 6 bases and J lost 0; bases outside the gene matches: 1. Germline V gives CDR1 ENHRY, CDR2 SYGVKD. This CDR3 is built from 15 residues. The CDR3 DNA reads TGTGCCATCAGCGGGACTAGCGGCTCCTACAATGAGCAGTTCTTC. Translated: CAISGTSGSYNEQFF.